The sequence of this T cell receptor (beta chain) was determined in a study of blood T cell repertoires in COVID-19. Turning to the study itself: Samples taken during acute and convalescent COVID-19 were collected in the United States, Italy and Spain. T cells, B-cell-depleted T cells, or PBMCs supplied cDNA or gDNA.

The germline gives CDR1 MNHEY, CDR2 SMNVEV (reference sequence). This CDR3 contains 15 residues. Trimming took 6 bases from V and 2 from J, leaving 16 bases between them. Cohort 3 recovery required two negative PCRs, clearance, or symptom resolution. Using immunoSEQ multiplex PCR, the repertoire was profiled, and TCRdb retains in-frame clones only, with some absent. This table has around 140,000 clones, roughly 85% appearing once. The origin of this receptor is a woman in her forties or fifties who had recovered from COVID-19. The sample was PBMCs or T cells enriched from blood (not recorded which). V and J are TRBV27 and TRBJ1-2; D gene ambiguous. In nucleotides, the CDR3 is TGTGCCAGCAGCCCCGGAGGCCGATCCAACTATGGCTACACCTTC. This translates into CASSPGGRSNYGYTF.